The 23 T cell receptor beta chains in this list originate from one sample, sequenced in a study of OX40 agonist ivuxolimab in advanced cancers. TCRdb keeps only in-frame clones here, not all; method: immunoSEQ multiplex PCR. Among approximately 16,000 clones, about 80% were seen once, and the ten largest hold about 35%. The sequencing used CD4+ or CD8+ T cells sorted from blood, collected in a trial of the OX40 agonist ivuxolimab. Every receptor here comes from an adult with an advanced solid tumor such as melanoma, head and neck, liver or kidney cancer.

The CDR3 sequence is CASSLYPGNTEAFF. The CDR3 DNA follows: TGTGCCAGCAGTTTATATCCGGGGAACACTGAAGCTTTCTTT. V gene TRBV27 combines with J gene TRBJ1-1, with D uncertain. V lost 1 base, J lost 1 base, and 7 bases lay in between. The CDR3 covers 14 residues. Germline values: CDR1 MNHEY, CDR2 SMNVEV (reference sequence).

The chain recombines TRBV27 with TRBJ2-7; possibly TRBD2 for D (6 bases). CDR3 length: 15 amino acids. Germline CDR1 MNHEY, CDR2 SMNVEV (reference sequence). Trimming took off 3 bases at V and 1 base at J, with 13 bases between the two ends. The CDR3 reads CASSFGGSTSYEQYF. CDR3 DNA: TGTGCCAGCAGTTTTGGAGGGTCCACGTCCTACGAGCAGTACTTC.

The chain recombines TRBV7-6 with TRBJ1-2; D is unresolved. Germline V gene sequence: CDR1 SGHVS, CDR2 FNYEAQ. Trimming removed 1 base at V and 0 bases at J, with 12 bases between. This CDR3 region has 16 residues. The CDR3 nucleotides are TGTGCCAGCAGCTTAGGAGAGGTTTGGCCTAACTATGGCTACACCTTC. This gives the protein CASSLGEVWPNYGYTF.

The V and J genes are TRBV19 and TRBJ1-4; D possibly corresponds to TRBD1 (5 bases). Looked up from germline, CDR1 is LNHDA and CDR2 is SQIVND (reference sequence). V was cut by 1 base and J by 12 bases, with 12 bases left in between. The CDR3 has 13 residues. CDR3 loop: CASSIVLDRELFF. In nucleotides, the CDR3 is TGTGCCAGTAGTATAGTCTTAGACAGAGAACTGTTTTTT.

The V gene is TRBV27, the J gene TRBJ1-6; D is unresolved. Germline values: CDR1 MNHEY, CDR2 SMNVEV (reference sequence). The V end lost 7 bases, the J end lost 7 bases, and 11 bases lay between the germline ends. The CDR3 runs 13 residues. CDR3 sequence (DNA): TGTGCCAGCACTCTGGACGGGAATTCACCCCTCCACTTT. Amino acids: CASTLDGNSPLHF.

The sample holds a few counts of this clone. This rearrangement joins TRBV5-1 to TRBJ2-7; perhaps TRBD2 as D (6 bases). V was clipped by 3 bases and J by 3 bases, with 7 bases between them. The CDR3 has 12 amino acids. CDR1 and CDR2 from the germline V gene are SGHRS and YFSETQ. The CDR3 sequence: CASSYGGYEQYF. CDR3 nucleotide sequence: TGCGCCAGCAGCTACGGGGGCTACGAGCAGTACTTC.

V and J are TRBV16 and TRBJ2-7; a possible D gene is TRBD2 (6 bases). This CDR3 region has 14 residues. V gave up 4 bases and J gave up 3 bases, with 13 bases separating them. Germline V gene sequence: CDR1 KGHSY, CDR2 FQNENV. This chain's CDR3 is CASSPAGANYEQYF. The CDR3 DNA reads TGTGCCAGCAGCCCAGCGGGCGCCAACTACGAGCAGTACTTC. Combining the CDR3 with reference TRBV16 and TRBJ2-7 gives the whole variable domain GEEVAQTPKHLVRGEGQKAKLYCAPIKGHSYVFWYQQVLKNEFKFLISFQNENVFDETGMPKERFSAKCLPNSPCSLEIQATKLEDSAVYFCASSPAGANYEQYFGPGTRLTVT.

This chain links TRBV6-5 with TRBJ2-1; TRBD1 matches 11 bases. The germline gives CDR1 MNHEY, CDR2 SVGAGI. V gave up 7 bases and J gave up 7 bases; unmatched junction bases: 9. CDR3 size: 15 residues. The CDR3 coding sequence is TGTGCCAGCATCCCACGCGGGACAGGGGGAAATGAGCAGTTCTTC. Its translation is CASIPRGTGGNEQFF.

This chain connects TRBV11-3 to TRBJ2-7; TRBD1 aligns across 10 bases. This CDR3 spans 15 amino acids. Trimming at V came to 1 base and at J to 2 bases, leaving 2 bases not matched to a gene. Per germline, CDR1 SGHNT and CDR2 YENEEA. CDR3 sequence (DNA): TGTGCCAGCAGCTTAGTAGGGACAGGGGCCTACGAGCAGTACTTC. This sequence encodes CASSLVGTGAYEQYF. The whole variable domain, filled in from reference TRBV11-3 and TRBJ2-7, reads EAGVVQSPRYKIIEKKQPVAFWCNPISGHNTLYWYLQNLGQGPELLIRYENEEAVDDSQLPKDRFSAERLKGVDSTLKIQPAELGDSAVYLCASSLVGTGAYEQYFGPGTRLTVT.

This sequence joins TRBV6-4 and TRBJ1-1; D perhaps matches TRBD1 (5 bases). In germline, CDR1 is MRHNA, CDR2 SNTAGT. V dropped 3 bases and J dropped 8 bases, with 10 bases sitting between them. The CDR3 has 12 residues. CDR3 loop: CASSEGQGEAFF. The CDR3 bases are TGTGCCAGCAGTGAAGGGCAGGGAGAAGCTTTCTTT.

The chain employs TRBV27 and TRBJ1-4; D is ambiguous. The germline gives CDR1 MNHEY, CDR2 SMNVEV (reference sequence). The CDR3 spans 12 residues. Trimming stripped 2 bases from V and 7 bases from J, with 5 bases between. CDR3 DNA sequence: TGTGCCAGCAGTTTAAACGGTGAAAAACTGTTTTTT. It translates to CASSLNGEKLFF.

V gene TRBV29-1 combines with J gene TRBJ2-1; D unclear. V lost 4 bases to trimming and J lost 4 bases, with 14 bases between them. The germline V gene has CDR1 SQVTM and CDR2 ANQGSEA. The CDR3 length is 14 residues. CDR3 in amino acids: CSVGLGNFYNEQFF. The CDR3 bases are TGCAGCGTTGGTCTGGGGAACTTTTACAATGAGCAGTTCTTC.

The chain couples TRBV6-5 to TRBJ1-1; no definite D call. This CDR3 region has 15 residues. Germline-derived CDR1 and CDR2 are MNHEY and SVGAGI. V lost 0 bases to trimming and J lost 3 bases, with 11 bases between them. CDR3 DNA: TGTGCCAGCAGTTACTCGCGGCAGGCGGACACTGAAGCTTTCTTT. Its protein is CASSYSRQADTEAFF.

The gene calls are TRBV4-3 and TRBJ2-1; TRBD2 is a possible D gene (6 bases). Germline values: CDR1 LGHNA, CDR2 YSLEER. V lost 1 base and J 4 bases, leaving 17 bases between the germline ends. The CDR3 has 17 amino acids. Here the CDR3 reads CASSQGSPSEVYNEQFF. The CDR3 bases are TGCGCCAGCAGCCAAGGCTCACCTAGCGAAGTTTACAATGAGCAGTTCTTC.

This clone has more than one count but fewer than ten. The rearrangement joins TRBV18 to TRBJ1-4; D is unresolved. V was shortened by 5 bases and J by 6 bases, with 13 bases between the two germline ends. The CDR3 length is 14 residues. Germline CDR1 is KGHSH and CDR2 is LQKENI. The CDR3, as DNA: TGTGCCAGCTCATCCTGGGGTGGGGATGAAAAACTGTTTTTT. This translates into CASSSWGGDEKLFF.

The chain links TRBV2 to TRBJ1-2; 7 positions match TRBD1. CDR1 and CDR2 (germline): SNHLY, FYNNEI. The CDR3 runs 13 residues. V lost 4 bases, J lost 4 bases, and 3 bases stayed unmatched. In DNA, the CDR3 is TGTGCCAGCAGTGGTCAGGGGGTCTATGGCTACACCTTC. Protein sequence: CASSGQGVYGYTF.

V is TRBV19 and J is TRBJ1-5; maybe TRBD1 (6 bases). Trimming removed 2 bases from V and 7 bases from J, with 15 bases in between. Germline V CDR1 and CDR2: LNHDA, SQIVND (reference sequence). The CDR3 is 15 residues long. This chain's CDR3 is CASSILQGGGQPQHF. The DNA of the CDR3 is TGTGCCAGTAGTATACTACAGGGTGGAGGGCAGCCCCAGCATTTT.

This clone is medium-sized (0.01 to 0.1%) by share. The chain links TRBV9 to TRBJ1-1; a possible D gene is TRBD1 (5 bases). Germline V lookup: CDR1 SGDLS, CDR2 YYNGEE. V was pared by 1 base and J by 3 bases, with 10 bases between. The CDR3 is 14 residues long. The CDR3 loop reads CASSVSGGDTEAFF. As DNA, the CDR3 is TGTGCCAGCAGCGTAAGTGGAGGGGACACTGAAGCTTTCTTT.

This clone was counted a single time. This chain links TRBV5-1 with TRBJ2-1; 9 bases are a match to TRBD2. The CDR3 is made up of 18 amino acids. V lost 0 bases, J lost 0 bases, and 7 bases stayed unmatched. Germline CDR1 and CDR2: SGHRS and YFSETQ. The CDR3, as DNA: TGCGCCAGCAGCTTGGGACTAGCGGTCCTGATCTCCTACAATGAGCAGTTCTTC. This sequence encodes CASSLGLAVLISYNEQFF.

This chain links TRBV4-2 with TRBJ1-2, with a possible D match to TRBD1 (5 bases). The CDR3 loop spans 16 amino acids. The V end was cut by 0 bases, the J end by 4 bases, with 15 bases between. CDR1 is LGHNA, CDR2 YNFKEQ, per germline. CDR3: CASSQEISQGLYGYTF. In nucleotides, the CDR3 is TGTGCCAGCAGCCAAGAGATCTCGCAGGGTCTCTATGGCTACACCTTC.

This clone was detected only once. The chain carries TRBV7-3 and TRBJ1-5; D gene unclear. Germline values: CDR1 SGHTA, CDR2 FQGTGA. Trimming pared 5 bases from V and 2 bases from J, leaving 13 bases between. This CDR3 is 15 amino acids long. CDR3 nucleotides: TGTGCCAGCAGCGTCTATTTTGGCGGCAATCAGCCCCAGCATTTT. Translated: CASSVYFGGNQPQHF.

The chain links TRBV9 to TRBJ1-4; possibly TRBD1 for D (5 bases). CDR3 length equals 14 residues. CDR1 is SGDLS, CDR2 YYNGEE, per germline. V lost 0 bases to trimming and J lost 3 bases, with 6 bases between them. The CDR3 region is CASSVEGANEKLFF. Written as DNA, the CDR3 is TGTGCCAGCAGCGTAGAAGGGGCTAATGAAAAACTGTTTTTT. Full variable domain (rest looked up from reference TRBV9 and TRBJ1-4): DSGVTQTPKHLITATGQRVTLRCSPRSGDLSVYWYQQSLDQGLQFLIQYYNGEERAKGNILERFSAQQFPDLHSELNLSSLELGDSALYFCASSVEGANEKLFFGSGTQLSVL.

The genes are TRBV9 and TRBJ2-1; D remains unclear. The V gene lost 5 bases and the J gene lost 9 bases, with 12 bases spanning the gap. Germline CDR1 reads SGDLS; CDR2 reads YYNGEE. This CDR3 is 12 amino acids long. CDR3 in amino acids: CASRPAFGEQFF. CDR3 in DNA: TGTGCCAGCAGACCCGCTTTTGGTGAGCAGTTCTTC.